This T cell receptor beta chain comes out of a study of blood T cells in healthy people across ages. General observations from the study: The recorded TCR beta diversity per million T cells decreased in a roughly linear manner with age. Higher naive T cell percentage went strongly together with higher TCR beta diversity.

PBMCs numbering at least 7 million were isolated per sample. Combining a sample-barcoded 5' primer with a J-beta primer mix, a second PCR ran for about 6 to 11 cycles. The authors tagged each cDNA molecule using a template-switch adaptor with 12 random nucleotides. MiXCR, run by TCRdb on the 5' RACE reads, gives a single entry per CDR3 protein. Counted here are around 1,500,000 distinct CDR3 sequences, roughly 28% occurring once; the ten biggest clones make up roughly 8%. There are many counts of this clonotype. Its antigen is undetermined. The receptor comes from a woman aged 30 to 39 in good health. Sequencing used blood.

Written as DNA, the CDR3 is TGTGCCAGCAGCCCTTTCAACGACAGGTCCTACGAGCAGTACTTC. Translated, it gives CASSPFNDRSYEQYF. The genes are TRBV7-9 and TRBJ2-7; the D gene is possibly TRBD1 (6 bases). The CDR3 is made up of 15 amino acids. V lost 5 bases and J 1 base, leaving 15 bases between the germline ends. Germline V gene sequence: CDR1 SEHNR, CDR2 FQNEAQ (reference sequence).